The 14 T cell receptor beta chains below all came from one sample that was sequenced in a study of OX40 agonist ivuxolimab in advanced cancers. Assay: immunoSEQ multiplex PCR; the TCRdb copy retains only in-frame clones and omits some. The sample records approximately 38,000 clones, 80% to 90% being singletons. The sequences come from CD4+ or CD8+ T cells sorted from blood, collected in a trial of the OX40 agonist ivuxolimab. Receptor source: an adult with an advanced solid tumor such as melanoma, head and neck, liver or kidney cancer.

The genes are TRBV5-1 and TRBJ2-3; D perhaps matches TRBD2 (6 bases). Germline loops: CDR1 SGHRS, CDR2 YFSETQ. The CDR3 extends over 17 amino acids. With 6 bases removed from V and 2 bases from J, the gap between germline ends came to 22 bases. The DNA of the CDR3 is TGCGCCAGCAACCTACTCCGGGACTCGACATTCACAGATACGCAGTATTTT. It yields the protein CASNLLRDSTFTDTQYF.

V and J are TRBV6-5 and TRBJ2-7; TRBD2 agrees at 9 bases. In germline, CDR1 is MNHEY, CDR2 SVGAGI. V shed 2 bases and J 0 bases; nucleotides not matched to a gene: 5. The CDR3 has 16 residues. The CDR3 DNA sequence: TGTGCCAGCAGTTACGGGGGCGGGAGGGCCTCCTACGAGCAGTACTTC. It yields the protein CASSYGGGRASYEQYF.

This chain links TRBV18 with TRBJ1-5, with 7 nucleotides matching TRBD1. Germline CDR1 is KGHSH and CDR2 is LQKENI. V gave up 6 bases and J gave up 4 bases; unmatched junction bases: 12. This CDR3 region has 16 residues. The CDR3 sequence is CASSLSTGSFNQPQHF. CDR3 DNA sequence: TGTGCCAGCTCCCTTTCGACAGGGAGTTTTAATCAGCCCCAGCATTTT.

The V gene is TRBV10-1, the J gene TRBJ2-3, with D hard to call. V was cut by 0 bases and J by 2 bases, with 6 bases left in between. In germline, CDR1 is WNHNN, CDR2 SYGVQD (reference sequence). The CDR3 is made up of 14 amino acids. CDR3 DNA sequence: TGCGCCAGCAGTGAGTCAGGGCACACAGATACGCAGTATTTT. Encoded protein: CASSESGHTDTQYF.

The chain is built from TRBV9 and TRBJ1-2; no clear D gene. Trimming left V 0 bases short and J 3 bases short, with 6 bases between. Looked up from germline, CDR1 is SGDLS and CDR2 is YYNGEE. The CDR3 consists of 13 residues. The DNA for the CDR3 is TGTGCCAGCAGCGTAGGGATTCACTATGGCTACACCTTC. Amino acids: CASSVGIHYGYTF.

The genes are TRBV18 and TRBJ1-1; TRBD1 matches at 11 bases. Looked up from germline, CDR1 is KGHSH and CDR2 is LQKENI. CDR3 length: 16 residues. Losses at the gene ends were 4 bases for V and 0 bases for J; bases not matched to a gene: 4. CDR3 sequence (DNA): TGTGCCAGCTCACGGGACAGGGGGGACTTGAACACTGAAGCTTTCTTT. Encoded protein: CASSRDRGDLNTEAFF.

The V call is TRBV7-3, the J call TRBJ2-3, with D tentatively TRBD2 (5 bases). The germline V gene has CDR1 SGHTA and CDR2 FQGTGA. The germline V and J ends were trimmed by 5 bases and 4 bases, with 16 bases remaining between them. CDR3 length: 15 amino acids. The chain's CDR3 is CASSQLGVEPDTQYF. The CDR3 nucleotides are TGTGCCAGCAGCCAACTAGGAGTAGAGCCAGATACGCAGTATTTT. Full variable domain (remainder filled in from reference TRBV7-3 and TRBJ2-3): GAGVSQTPSNKVTEKGKYVELRCDPISGHTALYWYRQSLGQGPEFLIYFQGTGAADDSGLPNDRFFAVRPEGSVSTLKIQRTERGDSAVYLCASSQLGVEPDTQYFGPGTRLTVL.

This chain uses TRBV19 with TRBJ1-2; possible D gene TRBD1, 6 bases. Trimming removed 5 bases from V and 4 bases from J, with 17 bases in between. The germline V gene has CDR1 LNHDA and CDR2 SQIVND (reference sequence). CDR3 length: 15 amino acids. As DNA, the CDR3 is TGTGCCAGTAGTGCTCACCTAGGGGGTGGCTATGGCTACACCTTC. Protein: CASSAHLGGGYGYTF.

This chain uses TRBV27 with TRBJ2-7, with TRBD2 identical over 8 bases. V trimming: 5 bases; J trimming: 1 base; junction bases outside the gene matches: 7. CDR3 length: 15 amino acids. CDR1 and CDR2 (germline): MNHEY, SMNVEV (reference sequence). In DNA form, the CDR3 reads TGTGCCAGCAGTCCTACTAGCGGCCTATCCTACGAGCAGTACTTC. The encoded protein is CASSPTSGLSYEQYF.

This clone showed up just a few times. The genes are TRBV2 and TRBJ1-6; tentatively, D is TRBD1 (5 bases). Germline-derived CDR1 and CDR2 are SNHLY and FYNNEI. This CDR3 has 13 amino acids. Trimming took 4 bases from V and 11 from J, leaving 12 bases between them. As DNA, the CDR3 is TGTGCCAGCAGTGGATTCGGGGGACCACCCCTCCACTTT. Translation: CASSGFGGPPLHF. Based on the CDR3 plus reference TRBV2 and TRBJ1-6, the full variable domain is EPEVTQTPSHQVTQMGQEVILRCVPISNHLYFYWYRQILGQKVEFLVSFYNNEISEKSEIFDDQFSVERPDGSNFTLKIRSTKLEDSAMYFCASSGFGGPPLHFGNGTRLTVT.

This clone came up a few times. The chain employs TRBV6-6 and TRBJ1-5; D is possibly TRBD1 (6 bases). Between the trimmed V and J ends, which lost 6 bases and 6 bases, there was a span of 12 bases. The germline V gene encodes CDR1 MNHNY and CDR2 SVGAGI (reference sequence). The CDR3 consists of 13 residues. The CDR3 here is CASRKQGGQPQHF. CDR3 DNA: TGTGCCAGCAGGAAACAGGGTGGTCAGCCCCAGCATTTT.

The chain couples TRBV7-9 to TRBJ2-3; TRBD2 matches 10 bases. The CDR3 totals 15 residues. The germline CDR1 and CDR2 sequences are SEHNR and FQNEAQ (reference sequence). The V segment lost 6 bases and the J segment 0 bases; nucleotides outside the gene matches: 3. The CDR3 reads CASRTSGYSTDTQYF. CDR3 nucleotide sequence: TGTGCCAGCAGGACTAGCGGGTATAGCACAGATACGCAGTATTTT.

The chain links TRBV10-3 to TRBJ2-4; 8 bases are shared with TRBD1. The germline CDR1 and CDR2 sequences are ENHRY and SYGVKD. This CDR3 has 11 amino acids. With V trimmed by 6 bases and J by 11 bases, 3 bases remained unmatched. In nucleotides, the CDR3 is TGTGCCATCAGCGGACAGGGCGTTCAGTACTTC. Residues: CAISGQGVQYF.

The chain is built from TRBV6-8 and TRBJ1-5; D gene ambiguous. Germline CDR1 MNHGY, CDR2 SAAAGT. The V and J ends lost 10 bases and 0 bases respectively, with 16 bases between them. The CDR3 runs to 15 residues. As DNA, the CDR3 is TGTGCCACCCGTCCTACGAACAATAGCAATCAGCCCCAGCATTTT. Translation gives CATRPTNNSNQPQHF.